A selection of T cell receptor beta chains follows, all from one sample in a study of shared clonotypes between healthy human individuals. Profiled with immunoSEQ multiplex PCR; TCRdb holds only in-frame clones, not every one. The sample has about 2 million clones; roughly 95% are singletons. The sample consisted of naive CD8+ T cells sorted from blood. Receptor source: a man aged 18 to 30 in good health. CDR3s leave out the opening cysteine and the closing phenylalanine or tryptophan. Only some rows state a clone size, as once, few, many or a class for expanded clones.

-,TRBV7-6,ASSYRAPYEQY
-,TRBV9,ASSTGTSNTGELF
-,TRBV4-3,ASSQAQWGRVDEQF
-,TRBV6-5,ASSPHRTPDTQY
once,TRBV29-1,SVETRDRSYEQY
-,TRBV25-1,ASSESGASEQY
few,TRBV4-2,ASSQVTGFGNSPLH
-,TRBV30,AWSYSRREYNSPLH
-,TRBV6-5,ASSFLAEGVSYEQY
-,TRBV9,ASSVGDRYSGNTIY
-,TRBV13,ASSSADRSGEQY
-,TRBV28,ASSSSREGEETQY
-,TRBV4-1,ASSHVVASNQPQH
-,TRBV19,ASSISNSNQPQH
-,TRBV25-1,ASRDIYEQY
-,TRBV5-4,ASSLSPGGYT
-,TRBV4-1,ASSRQLGDTQY
-,TRBV11-2,ASSFGRGGVYNEQF
-,TRBV9,ASSVDNSYEQY
-,TRBV6-5,ASSWGFEGGETQY
-,TRBV11-2,ASSLEWVDEQF
-,TRBV27,ASSLSYGNTEAF
-,TRBV9,ASNSGEETQY
once,TRBV4-1,ASSHPVAGDTDTQY
-,TRBV7-8,ASSPAEGVSSYNEQF
-,TRBV29-1,SVEGTGYEQY
-,TRBV29-1,SVEGSTYEQY
few,TRBV18,ASSPQGAYEQY
-,TRBV27,ASSLSSGGKDTQY
-,TRBV28,ATRSPPNEKLF
few,TRBV19,ASSDGAPLH
-,TRBV30,AWSVSGDTQY
-,TRBV6-6,ASSIGVSYEQY
few,TRBV5-1,ASSLGQGSYEQY
once,TRBV13,ASSLVANTGELF
-,TRBV28,ASSSLAGGDTQY
-,TRBV28,ASSFPGGQYEQY
-,TRBV9,ASSEGISGSTNEKLF
-,TRBV7-2,ASSSTPGAIEQY
once,TRBV5-1,ASSLRGALNSYEQY
once,TRBV19,ASSIRFLSGASYNEQF
-,TRBV4-1,ASSQDREDTQY
-,TRBV19,ASSIGGQPQH
-,TRBV19,ASSIRTGLINTEAF
-,TRBV7-3,ASSPGGGGNTQY
-,TRBV28,ASTTTREGSTEAF
-,TRBV2,ASTRVLTSTDTQY
-,TRBV13,ASSLGSDGPLQPQH
-,TRBV5-6,ASSLWLSGSSNEQF
-,TRBV12-5,ASGLSVGGEQPQH
once,TRBV30,AWSVGLAGAYEQY
-,TRBV6-5,ASSYSAEGGGYT
-,TRBV5-8,ASSLNRAFNQPQH
-,TRBV4-1,ASSQAPQGPQKTYEQY
once,TRBV30,AWSMGAEAF
-,TRBV15,ATSRDLAGDQY
once,TRBV6-1,ASNLQEGLGYEQY
once,TRBV6-6,ASTATEAF